Below, one TCR beta chain is given with its context. The antigen is undetermined. The CDR3 is 17 residues long. V lost 0 bases to trimming and J lost 0 bases, with 15 bases between them. CDR1 SGHAT and CDR2 FQNNGV come from the germline V gene. The method was immunoSEQ multiplex PCR; TCRdb's version includes in-frame clones alone and lacks a portion of them. The sample has about 44,000 clones; 70% to 90% are singletons. The cohort excluded patients with autoimmune disease history or systemic immunosuppression. This record comes from a study of OX40 agonist ivuxolimab in advanced cancers. About the research overall: Ivuxolimab doses were 0.01, 0.1, 0.3, 1.5, 3 or 10 mg/kg every 2 weeks. Antecedent anti-PD-1, anti-PD-L1 or anti-CTLA-4 therapy was permissible, with 40% having received some.

Study-wide findings and caveats: Blood T cells, both CD4+ and CD8+, expanded clonally by week 6 at 0.1 to 3.0 mg/kg.

The sequence was collected from an adult with an advanced solid tumor such as melanoma, head and neck, liver or kidney cancer. This chain connects TRBV11-2 to TRBJ2-7, with D tentatively TRBD2 (6 bases). The sequenced sample was CD4+ or CD8+ T cells sorted from blood, obtained in a trial of the OX40 agonist ivuxolimab. The CDR3 region is CASSLEGRGIFSYEQYF. The CDR3 DNA reads as TGTGCCAGCAGCTTAGAGGGGCGCGGGATCTTCTCCTACGAGCAGTACTTC.